This T cell receptor beta chain emerged from a study of PD-1 blockade in mismatch repair-deficient tumors. Study at large: Enrolled about 2012-2016, patients had progressing, pretreated mismatch repair-deficient cancers of around 12 types. Overall study results and limits: Rapid post-treatment expansion, then contraction, generally preceding radiologic response, marked tumor-resident clones.

Generated by immunoSEQ multiplex PCR, the TCRdb table keeps only in-frame clones and is missing some. This table has 120,000 or so clones, approximately 86% appearing once. A few counts support this clone. As yet, its antigen is unknown. All patients were mismatch repair deficient, assessed by either PCR or immunohistochemistry. Material: peripheral blood, obtained 44 weeks after starting pembrolizumab. This TCR came from an adult with mismatch repair-deficient cancer.

CDR3 amino acids: CAISEGAGNYGYTF. The CDR3 DNA reads TGTGCCATCAGTGAGGGAGCTGGGAACTATGGCTACACCTTC. The chain is built from TRBV10-3 and TRBJ1-2; D ambiguous. The germline gives CDR1 ENHRY, CDR2 SYGVKD. The germline V and J ends were trimmed by 2 bases and 2 bases, with 9 bases remaining between them. The CDR3 runs 14 residues.